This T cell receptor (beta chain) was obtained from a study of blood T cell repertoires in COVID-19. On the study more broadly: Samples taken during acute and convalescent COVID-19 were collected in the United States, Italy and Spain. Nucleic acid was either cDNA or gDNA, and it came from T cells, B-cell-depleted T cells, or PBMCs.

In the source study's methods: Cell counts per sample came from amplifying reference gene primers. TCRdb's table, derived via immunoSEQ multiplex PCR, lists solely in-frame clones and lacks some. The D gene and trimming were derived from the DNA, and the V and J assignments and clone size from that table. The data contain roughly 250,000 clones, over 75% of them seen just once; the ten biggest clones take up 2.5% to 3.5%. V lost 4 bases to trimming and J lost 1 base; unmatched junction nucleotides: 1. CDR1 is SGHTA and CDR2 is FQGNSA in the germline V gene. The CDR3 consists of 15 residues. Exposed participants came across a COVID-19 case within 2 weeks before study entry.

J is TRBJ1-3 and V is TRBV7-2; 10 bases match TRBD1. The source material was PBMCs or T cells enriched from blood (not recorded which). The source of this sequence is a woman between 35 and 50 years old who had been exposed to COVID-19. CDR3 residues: CASSSGQGSGNTIYF. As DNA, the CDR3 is TGTGCCAGCAGCTCGGGACAGGGGTCTGGAAACACCATATATTTT.